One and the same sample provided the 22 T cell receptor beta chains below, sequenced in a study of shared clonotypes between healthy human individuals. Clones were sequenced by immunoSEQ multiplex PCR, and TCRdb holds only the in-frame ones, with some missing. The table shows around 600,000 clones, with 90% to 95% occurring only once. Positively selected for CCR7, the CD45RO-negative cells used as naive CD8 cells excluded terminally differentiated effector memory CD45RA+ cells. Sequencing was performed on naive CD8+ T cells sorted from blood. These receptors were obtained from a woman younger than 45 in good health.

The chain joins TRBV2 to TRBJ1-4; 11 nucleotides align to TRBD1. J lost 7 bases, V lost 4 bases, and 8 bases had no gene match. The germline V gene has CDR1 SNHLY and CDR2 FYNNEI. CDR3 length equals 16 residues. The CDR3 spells CASSVERTGGSEKLFF. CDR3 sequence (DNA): TGTGCCAGCAGTGTCGAGCGGACAGGGGGCAGTGAAAAACTGTTTTTT. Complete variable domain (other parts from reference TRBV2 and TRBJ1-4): EPEVTQTPSHQVTQMGQEVILRCVPISNHLYFYWYRQILGQKVEFLVSFYNNEISEKSEIFDDQFSVERPDGSNFTLKIRSTKLEDSAMYFCASSVERTGGSEKLFFGSGTQLSVL.

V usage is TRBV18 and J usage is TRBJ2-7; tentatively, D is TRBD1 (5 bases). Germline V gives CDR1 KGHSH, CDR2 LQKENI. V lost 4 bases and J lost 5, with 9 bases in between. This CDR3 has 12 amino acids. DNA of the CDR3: TGTGCCAGCTCACGACAGCCCAACGAGCAGTACTTC. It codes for CASSRQPNEQYF.

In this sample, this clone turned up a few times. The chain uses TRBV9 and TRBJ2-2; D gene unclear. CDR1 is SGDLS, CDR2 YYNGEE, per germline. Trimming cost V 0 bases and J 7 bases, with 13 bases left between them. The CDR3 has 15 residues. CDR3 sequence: CASSVASLGLGELFF. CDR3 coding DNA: TGTGCCAGCAGCGTAGCTTCTTTGGGCCTCGGGGAGCTGTTTTTT. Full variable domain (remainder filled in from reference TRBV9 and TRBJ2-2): DSGVTQTPKHLITATGQRVTLRCSPRSGDLSVYWYQQSLDQGLQFLIQYYNGEERAKGNILERFSAQQFPDLHSELNLSSLELGDSALYFCASSVASLGLGELFFGEGSRLTVL.

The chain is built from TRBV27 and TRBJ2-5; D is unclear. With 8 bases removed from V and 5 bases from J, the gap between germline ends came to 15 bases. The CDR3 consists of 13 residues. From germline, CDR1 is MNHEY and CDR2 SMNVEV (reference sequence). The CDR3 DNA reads TGTGCCAGCGGAACCGGGTTGTATGAGACCCAGTACTTC. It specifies CASGTGLYETQYF.

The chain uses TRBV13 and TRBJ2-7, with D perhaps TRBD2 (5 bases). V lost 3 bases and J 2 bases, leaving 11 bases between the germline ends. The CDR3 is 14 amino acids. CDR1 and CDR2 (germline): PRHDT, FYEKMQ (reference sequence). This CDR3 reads CASSFADSTYEQYF. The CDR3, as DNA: TGTGCCAGCAGCTTTGCGGACTCGACCTACGAGCAGTACTTC.

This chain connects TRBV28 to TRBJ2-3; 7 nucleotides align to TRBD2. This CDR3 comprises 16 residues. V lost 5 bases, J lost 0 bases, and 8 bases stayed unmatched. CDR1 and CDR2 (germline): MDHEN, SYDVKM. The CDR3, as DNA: TGTGCCAGCAGTCCGAGACTAGCCCGAAGCACAGATACGCAGTATTTT. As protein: CASSPRLARSTDTQYF. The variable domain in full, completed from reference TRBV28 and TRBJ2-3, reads DVKVTQSSRYLVKRTGEKVFLECVQDMDHENMFWYRQDPGLGLRLIYFSYDVKMKEKGDIPEGYSVSREKKERFSLILESASTNQTSMYLCASSPRLARSTDTQYFGPGTRLTVL.

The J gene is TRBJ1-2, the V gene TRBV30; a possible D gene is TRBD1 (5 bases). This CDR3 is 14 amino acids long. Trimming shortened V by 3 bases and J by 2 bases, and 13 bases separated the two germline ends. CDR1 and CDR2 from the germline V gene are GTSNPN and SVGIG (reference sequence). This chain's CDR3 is CAWRTRGLNYGYTF. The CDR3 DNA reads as TGTGCCTGGAGGACGCGGGGCCTCAACTATGGCTACACCTTC. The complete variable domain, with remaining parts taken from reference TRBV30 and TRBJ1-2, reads SQTIHQWPATLVQPVGSPLSLECTVEGTSNPNLYWYRQAAGRGLQLLFYSVGIGQISSEVPQNLSASRPQDRQFILSSKKLLLSDSGFYLCAWRTRGLNYGYTFGSGTRLTVV.

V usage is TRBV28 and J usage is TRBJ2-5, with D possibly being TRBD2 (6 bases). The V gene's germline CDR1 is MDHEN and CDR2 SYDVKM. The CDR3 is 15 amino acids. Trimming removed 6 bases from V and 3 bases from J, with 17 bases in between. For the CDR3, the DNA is TGTGCCAGCAGCACCCGGGTTTGGGGGGAAGAGACCCAGTACTTC. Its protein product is CASSTRVWGEETQYF.

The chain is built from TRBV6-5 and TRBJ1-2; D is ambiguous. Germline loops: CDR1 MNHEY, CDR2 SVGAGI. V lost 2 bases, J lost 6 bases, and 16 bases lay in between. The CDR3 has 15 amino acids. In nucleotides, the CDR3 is TGTGCCAGCAGTTACACAAACGGGCCGCGCCATGGCTACACCTTC. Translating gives CASSYTNGPRHGYTF.

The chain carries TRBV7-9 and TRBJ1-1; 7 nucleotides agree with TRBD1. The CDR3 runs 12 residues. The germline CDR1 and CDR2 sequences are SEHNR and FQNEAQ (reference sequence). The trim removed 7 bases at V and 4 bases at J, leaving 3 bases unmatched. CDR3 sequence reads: CASTPGGTEAFF. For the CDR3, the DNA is TGTGCCAGCACCCCAGGGGGCACTGAAGCTTTCTTT.

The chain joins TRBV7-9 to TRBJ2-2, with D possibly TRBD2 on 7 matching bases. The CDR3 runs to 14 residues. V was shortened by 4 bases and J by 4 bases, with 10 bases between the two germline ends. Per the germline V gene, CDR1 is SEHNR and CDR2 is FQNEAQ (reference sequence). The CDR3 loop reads CASSYREGTGELFF. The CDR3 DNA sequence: TGTGCCAGCAGCTACAGGGAGGGCACCGGGGAGCTGTTTTTT.

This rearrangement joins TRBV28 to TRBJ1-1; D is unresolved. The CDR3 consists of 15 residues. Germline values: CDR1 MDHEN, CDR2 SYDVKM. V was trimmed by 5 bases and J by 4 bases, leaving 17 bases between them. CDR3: CASSLPERVATEAFF. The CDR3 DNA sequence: TGTGCCAGCAGTCTACCCGAGAGGGTAGCCACTGAAGCTTTCTTT.

In DNA form, the CDR3 reads TGTGCCAGCAGTAAGGGACGGACTCCCTACGAGCAGTACTTC. This sequence encodes CASSKGRTPYEQYF. The V gene is TRBV27, the J gene TRBJ2-7; TRBD1 or TRBD2 may be the D gene (5 bases each). The CDR3 sequence is 14 residues long. The germline V and J ends were trimmed by 5 bases and 2 bases, with 13 bases remaining between them. CDR1 is MNHEY, CDR2 SMNVEV, per germline (reference sequence).

The CDR3 loop is CASSSGTWVSRRTEAFF. As DNA, the CDR3 is TGCGCCAGCAGCTCCGGGACTTGGGTCTCCCGGCGTACTGAAGCTTTCTTT. V and J are TRBV5-1 and TRBJ1-1, with TRBD1 as a possible D gene (5 bases). Between the trimmed V and J ends, which lost 3 bases and 5 bases, there was a span of 23 bases. Germline-derived CDR1 and CDR2 are SGHRS and YFSETQ. There are 17 residues in the CDR3.

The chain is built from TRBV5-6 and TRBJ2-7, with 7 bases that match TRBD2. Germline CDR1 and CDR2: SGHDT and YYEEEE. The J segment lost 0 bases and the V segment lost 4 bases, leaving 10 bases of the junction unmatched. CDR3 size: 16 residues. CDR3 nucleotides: TGTGCCAGCAGCCAAAGCGGGGAGGAATTCTCCTACGAGCAGTACTTC. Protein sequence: CASSQSGEEFSYEQYF.

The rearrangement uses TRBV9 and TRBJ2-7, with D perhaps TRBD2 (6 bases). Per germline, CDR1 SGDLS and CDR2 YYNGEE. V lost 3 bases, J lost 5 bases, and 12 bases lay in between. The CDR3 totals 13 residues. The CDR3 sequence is CASSDPPGDEQYF. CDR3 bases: TGTGCCAGCAGCGACCCCCCGGGAGACGAGCAGTACTTC.

The CDR3 loop is CASSYYEGTHEQFF. Here the CDR3 DNA reads TGTGCCAGCAGTTACTATGAAGGGACACATGAGCAGTTCTTC. The chain uses TRBV6-5 and TRBJ2-1; perhaps TRBD1 as D (6 bases). The CDR3 sequence is 14 residues long. Per germline, CDR1 MNHEY and CDR2 SVGAGI. V was shortened by 1 base and J by 8 bases, with 12 bases between the two germline ends.

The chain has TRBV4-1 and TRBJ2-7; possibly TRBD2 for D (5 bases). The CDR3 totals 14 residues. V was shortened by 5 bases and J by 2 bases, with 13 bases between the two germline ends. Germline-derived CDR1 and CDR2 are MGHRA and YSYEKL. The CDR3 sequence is CASSYRKGAYEQYF. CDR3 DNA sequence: TGCGCCAGCAGCTACCGGAAGGGAGCCTACGAGCAGTACTTC.

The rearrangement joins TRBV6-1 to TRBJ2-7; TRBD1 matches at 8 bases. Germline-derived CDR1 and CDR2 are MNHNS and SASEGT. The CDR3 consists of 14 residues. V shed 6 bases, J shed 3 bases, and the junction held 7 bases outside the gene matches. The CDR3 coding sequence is TGTGCCAGCAGCGTGGACAGGGAGTTCTACGAGCAGTACTTC. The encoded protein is CASSVDREFYEQYF.

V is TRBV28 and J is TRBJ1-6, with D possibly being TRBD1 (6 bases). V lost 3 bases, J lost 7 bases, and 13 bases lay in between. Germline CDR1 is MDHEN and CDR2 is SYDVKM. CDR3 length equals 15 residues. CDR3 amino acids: CASSFVGTRNSPLHF. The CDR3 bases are TGTGCCAGCAGTTTCGTAGGGACACGAAATTCACCCCTCCACTTT.

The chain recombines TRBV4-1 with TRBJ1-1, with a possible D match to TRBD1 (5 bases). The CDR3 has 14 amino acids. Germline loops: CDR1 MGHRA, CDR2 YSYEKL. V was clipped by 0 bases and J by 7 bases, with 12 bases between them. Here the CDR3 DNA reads TGCGCCAGCAGCCAAGACAGGGTCTTAGGTGAAGCTTTCTTT. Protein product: CASSQDRVLGEAFF.

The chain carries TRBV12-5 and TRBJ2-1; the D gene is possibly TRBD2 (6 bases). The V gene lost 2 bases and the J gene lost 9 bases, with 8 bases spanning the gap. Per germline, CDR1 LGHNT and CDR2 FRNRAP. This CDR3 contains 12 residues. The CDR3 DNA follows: TGTGCTAGTGGTTTGTGGGGGGTTGAGCAGTTCTTC. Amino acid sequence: CASGLWGVEQFF.